Below, one T cell receptor (beta chain) is given with its context. This CDR3 spans 18 amino acids. Trimming took off 2 bases at V and 0 bases at J, with 19 bases between the two ends. Germline V lookup: CDR1 SGHTA, CDR2 FQGNSA. The sample belongs to a study of blood T cell repertoires in COVID-19. Repertoires were generated with immunoSEQ multiplex PCR, while TCRdb's copy carries only in-frame clones and drops some. This table has some 130,000 clones, around 73% appearing once. The J gene is TRBJ1-2, the V gene TRBV7-2, with D uncertain. This TCR was recovered from a man aged 60-69 years who had recovered from COVID-19. What was sequenced was peripheral blood. CDR3: CASSLNSGPLLANYGYTF. The CDR3 bases are TGTGCCAGCAGCTTAAATTCGGGTCCCCTCCTGGCTAACTATGGCTACACCTTC.